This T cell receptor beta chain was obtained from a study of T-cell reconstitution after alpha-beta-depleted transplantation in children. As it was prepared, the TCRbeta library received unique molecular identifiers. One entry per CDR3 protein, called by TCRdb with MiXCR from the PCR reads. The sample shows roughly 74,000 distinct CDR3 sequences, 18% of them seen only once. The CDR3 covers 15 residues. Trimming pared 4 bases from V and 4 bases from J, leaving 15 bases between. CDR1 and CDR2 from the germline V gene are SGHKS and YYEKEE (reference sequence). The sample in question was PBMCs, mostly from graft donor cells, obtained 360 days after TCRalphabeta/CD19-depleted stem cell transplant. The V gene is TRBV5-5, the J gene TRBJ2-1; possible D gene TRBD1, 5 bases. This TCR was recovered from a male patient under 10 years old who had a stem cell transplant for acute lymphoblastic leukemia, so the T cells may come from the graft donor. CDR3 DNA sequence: TGTGCCAGCAGCCCGCGGACAAATGGGTACAATGAGCAGTTCTTC. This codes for CASSPRTNGYNEQFF. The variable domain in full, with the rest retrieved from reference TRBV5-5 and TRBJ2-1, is DAGVTQSPTHLIKTRGQQVTLRCSPISGHKSVSWYQQVLGQGPQFIFQYYEKEERGRGNFPDRFSARQFPNYSSELNVNALLLGDSALYLCASSPRTNGYNEQFFGPGTRLTVL.